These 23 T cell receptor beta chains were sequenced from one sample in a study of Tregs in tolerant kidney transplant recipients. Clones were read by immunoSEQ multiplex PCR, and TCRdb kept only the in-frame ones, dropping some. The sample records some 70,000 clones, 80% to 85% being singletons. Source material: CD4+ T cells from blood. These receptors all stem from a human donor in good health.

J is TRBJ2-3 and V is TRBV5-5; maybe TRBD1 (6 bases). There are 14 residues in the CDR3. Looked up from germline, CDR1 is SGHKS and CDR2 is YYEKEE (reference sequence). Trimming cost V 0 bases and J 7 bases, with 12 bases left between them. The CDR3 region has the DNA TGTGCCAGCAGCTTGGACAGGGCCGAGAATACGCAGTATTTT. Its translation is CASSLDRAENTQYF. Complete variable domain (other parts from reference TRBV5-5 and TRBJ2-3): DAGVTQSPTHLIKTRGQQVTLRCSPISGHKSVSWYQQVLGQGPQFIFQYYEKEERGRGNFPDRFSARQFPNYSSELNVNALLLGDSALYLCASSLDRAENTQYFGPGTRLTVL.

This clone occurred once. Here the CDR3 DNA reads TGTGCCAGCAGACGACAGGGTCGAGCTTTCTTT. Its protein product is CASRRQGRAFF. The chain has TRBV6-5 and TRBJ1-1; TRBD1 aligns across 7 bases. Germline V CDR1 and CDR2: MNHEY, SVGAGI. J lost 10 bases, V lost 6 bases, and 5 bases had no gene match. CDR3 length: 11 residues.

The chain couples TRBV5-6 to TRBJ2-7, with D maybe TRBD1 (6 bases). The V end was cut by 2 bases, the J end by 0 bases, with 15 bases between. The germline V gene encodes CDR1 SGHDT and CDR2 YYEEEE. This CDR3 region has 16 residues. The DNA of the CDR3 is TGTGCCAGCAGCTTTTGGGCCGGACAGAGCTCCTACGAGCAGTACTTC. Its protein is CASSFWAGQSSYEQYF.

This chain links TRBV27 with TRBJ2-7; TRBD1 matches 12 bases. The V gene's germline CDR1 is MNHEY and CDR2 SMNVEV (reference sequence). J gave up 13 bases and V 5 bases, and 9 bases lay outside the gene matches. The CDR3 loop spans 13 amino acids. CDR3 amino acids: CASSPRDRGRLYF. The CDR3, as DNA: TGTGCCAGCAGTCCACGGGACAGGGGGCGCCTATACTTC.

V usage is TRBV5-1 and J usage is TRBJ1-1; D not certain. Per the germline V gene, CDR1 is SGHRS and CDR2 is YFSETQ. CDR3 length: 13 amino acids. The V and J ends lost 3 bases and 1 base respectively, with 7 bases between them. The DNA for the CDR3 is TGCGCCAGCAGCTACGACGGGAACACTGAAGCTTTCTTT. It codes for CASSYDGNTEAFF.

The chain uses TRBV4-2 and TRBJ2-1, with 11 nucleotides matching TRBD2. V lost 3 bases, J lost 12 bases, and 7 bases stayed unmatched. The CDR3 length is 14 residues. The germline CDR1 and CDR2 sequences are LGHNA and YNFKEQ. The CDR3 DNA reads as TGTGCCAGCAGCCAGAGGCGACTAGCGGGGAGGCAGTTCTTC. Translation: CASSQRRLAGRQFF.

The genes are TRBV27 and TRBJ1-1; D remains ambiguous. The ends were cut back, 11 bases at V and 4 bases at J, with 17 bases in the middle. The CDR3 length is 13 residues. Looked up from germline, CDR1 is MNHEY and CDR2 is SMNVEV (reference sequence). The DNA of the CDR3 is TGTGCCTCTCGGGAGGCTCTGGGCACTGAAGCTTTCTTT. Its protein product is CASREALGTEAFF.

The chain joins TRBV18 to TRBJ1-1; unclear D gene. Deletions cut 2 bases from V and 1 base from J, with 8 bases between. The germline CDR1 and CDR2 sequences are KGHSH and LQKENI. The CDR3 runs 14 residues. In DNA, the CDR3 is TGTGCCAGCTCACCAGCTGCGGGGAACACTGAAGCTTTCTTT. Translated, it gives CASSPAAGNTEAFF.

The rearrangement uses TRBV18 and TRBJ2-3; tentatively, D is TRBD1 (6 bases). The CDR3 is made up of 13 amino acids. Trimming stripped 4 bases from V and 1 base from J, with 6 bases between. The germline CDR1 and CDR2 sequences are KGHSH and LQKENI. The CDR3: CASSRQGTDTQYF. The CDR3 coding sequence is TGTGCCAGCTCACGACAGGGCACAGATACGCAGTATTTT.

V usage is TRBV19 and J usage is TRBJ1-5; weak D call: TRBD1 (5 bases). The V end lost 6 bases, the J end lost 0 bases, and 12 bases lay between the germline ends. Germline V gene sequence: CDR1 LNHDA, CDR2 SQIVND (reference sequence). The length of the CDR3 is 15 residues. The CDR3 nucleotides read TGTGCCAGTAGCAAGACAGCTCATAGCAATCAGCCCCAGCATTTT. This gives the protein CASSKTAHSNQPQHF.

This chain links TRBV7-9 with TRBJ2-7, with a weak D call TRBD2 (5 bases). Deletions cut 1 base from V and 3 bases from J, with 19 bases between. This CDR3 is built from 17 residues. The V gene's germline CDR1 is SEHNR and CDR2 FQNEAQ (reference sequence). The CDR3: CASSLGIRGNQFYEQYF. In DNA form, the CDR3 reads TGTGCCAGCAGCTTAGGAATACGGGGAAATCAGTTCTACGAGCAGTACTTC.

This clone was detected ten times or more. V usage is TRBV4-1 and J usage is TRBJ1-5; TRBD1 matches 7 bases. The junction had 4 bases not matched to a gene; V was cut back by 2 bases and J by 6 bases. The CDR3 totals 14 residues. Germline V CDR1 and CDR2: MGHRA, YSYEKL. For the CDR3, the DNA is TGCGCCAGCAGCCAAAGGGGGCAGGGTCAGCCCCAGCATTTT. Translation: CASSQRGQGQPQHF.

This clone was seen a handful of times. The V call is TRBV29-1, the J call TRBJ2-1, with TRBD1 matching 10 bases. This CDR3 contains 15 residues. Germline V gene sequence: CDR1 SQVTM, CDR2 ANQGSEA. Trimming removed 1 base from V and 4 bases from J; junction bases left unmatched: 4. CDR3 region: CSVEGGDRGYNEQFF. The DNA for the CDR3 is TGCAGCGTTGAAGGGGGGGACAGGGGATACAATGAGCAGTTCTTC.

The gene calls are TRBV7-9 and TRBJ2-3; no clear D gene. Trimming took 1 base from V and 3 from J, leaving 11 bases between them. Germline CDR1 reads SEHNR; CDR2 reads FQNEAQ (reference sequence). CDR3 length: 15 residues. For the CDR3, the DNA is TGTGCCAGCAGCTTAGAACAAATCGCTACAGATACGCAGTATTTT. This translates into CASSLEQIATDTQYF.

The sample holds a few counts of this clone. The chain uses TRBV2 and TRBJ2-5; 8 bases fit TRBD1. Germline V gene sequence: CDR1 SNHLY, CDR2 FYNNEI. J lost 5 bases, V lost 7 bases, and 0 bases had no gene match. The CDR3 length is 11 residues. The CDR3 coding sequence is TGTGCCAGCAACAGGGGGGAGACCCAGTACTTC. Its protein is CASNRGETQYF.

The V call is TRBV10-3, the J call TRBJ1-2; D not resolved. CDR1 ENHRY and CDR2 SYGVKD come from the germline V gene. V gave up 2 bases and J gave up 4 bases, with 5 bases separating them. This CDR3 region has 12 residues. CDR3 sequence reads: CAISEPSYGYTF. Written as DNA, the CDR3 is TGTGCCATCAGTGAGCCTAGCTATGGCTACACCTTC.

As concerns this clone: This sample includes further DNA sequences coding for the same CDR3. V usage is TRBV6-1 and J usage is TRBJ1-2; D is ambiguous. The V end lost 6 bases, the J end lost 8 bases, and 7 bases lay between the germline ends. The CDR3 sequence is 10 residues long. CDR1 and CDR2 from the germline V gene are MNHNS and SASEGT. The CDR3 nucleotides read TGTGCCAGCAGGGATTTGGGCTACACCTTC. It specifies CASRDLGYTF.

The CDR3 DNA reads TGTGCCAGCAGCCGAGATGGGAGGACTGAAGCTTTCTTT. It is translated as CASSRDGRTEAFF. The V gene is TRBV11-2, the J gene TRBJ1-1; no firm D call. CDR1 is SGHAT, CDR2 FQNNGV, per germline. Trimming pared 5 bases from V and 5 bases from J, leaving 12 bases between. This CDR3 spans 13 amino acids.

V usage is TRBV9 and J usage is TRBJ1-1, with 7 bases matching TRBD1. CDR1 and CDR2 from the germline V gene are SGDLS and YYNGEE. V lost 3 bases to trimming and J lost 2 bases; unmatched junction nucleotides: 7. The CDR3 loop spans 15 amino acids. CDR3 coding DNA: TGTGCCAGCAGCGGGACCGGGACAGAAAACACTGAAGCTTTCTTT. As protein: CASSGTGTENTEAFF.

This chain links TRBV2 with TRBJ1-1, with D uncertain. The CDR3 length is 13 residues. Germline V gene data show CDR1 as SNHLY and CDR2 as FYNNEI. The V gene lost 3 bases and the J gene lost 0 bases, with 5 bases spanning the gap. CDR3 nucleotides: TGTGCCAGCAGTGACGACATGAACACTGAAGCTTTCTTT. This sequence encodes CASSDDMNTEAFF.

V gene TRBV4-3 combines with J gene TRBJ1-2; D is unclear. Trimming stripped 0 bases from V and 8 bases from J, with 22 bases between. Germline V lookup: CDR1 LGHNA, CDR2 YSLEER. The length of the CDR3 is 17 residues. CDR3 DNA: TGCGCCAGCAGCCAAGATATTGGCAGTTTAATGCTATACGGCTACACCTTC. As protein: CASSQDIGSLMLYGYTF.

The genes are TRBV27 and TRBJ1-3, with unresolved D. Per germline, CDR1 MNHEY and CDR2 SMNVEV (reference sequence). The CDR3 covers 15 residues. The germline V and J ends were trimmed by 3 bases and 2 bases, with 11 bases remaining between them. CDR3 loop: CASSFLPPAGNTIYF. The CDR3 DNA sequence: TGTGCCAGCAGTTTCCTCCCGCCCGCTGGAAACACCATATATTTT.

As DNA, the CDR3 is TGCGCCAGCAGGAGGACAGGGGGCTACGAGCAGTACTTC. It specifies CASRRTGGYEQYF. The V gene is TRBV4-1, the J gene TRBJ2-7; 10 bases are shared with TRBD1. The CDR3 loop spans 13 amino acids. After removal of 6 bases from V and 3 bases from J, the junction contained 2 bases not matched to a gene. Per the germline V gene, CDR1 is MGHRA and CDR2 is YSYEKL.